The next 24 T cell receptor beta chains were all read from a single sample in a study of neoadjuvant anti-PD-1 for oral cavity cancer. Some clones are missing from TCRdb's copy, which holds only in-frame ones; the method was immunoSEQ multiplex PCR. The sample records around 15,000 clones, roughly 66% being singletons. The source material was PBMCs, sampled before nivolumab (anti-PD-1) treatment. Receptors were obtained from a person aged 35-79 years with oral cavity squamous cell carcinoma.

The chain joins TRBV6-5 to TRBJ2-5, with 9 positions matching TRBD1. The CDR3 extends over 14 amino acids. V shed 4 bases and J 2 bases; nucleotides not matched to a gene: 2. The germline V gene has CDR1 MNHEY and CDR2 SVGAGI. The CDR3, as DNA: TGTGCCAGCAGTTGGGACAGGGCGCAAGAGACCCAGTACTTC. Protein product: CASSWDRAQETQYF.

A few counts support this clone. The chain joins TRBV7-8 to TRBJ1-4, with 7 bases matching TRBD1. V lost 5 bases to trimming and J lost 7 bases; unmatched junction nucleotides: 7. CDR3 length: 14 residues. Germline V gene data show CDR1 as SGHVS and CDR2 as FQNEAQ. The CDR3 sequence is CASSPRGQGEKLFF. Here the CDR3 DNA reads TGTGCCAGCAGCCCGAGGGGGCAGGGTGAAAAACTGTTTTTT.

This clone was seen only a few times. CDR3 residues: CASSEGQGFTEAFF. The DNA for the CDR3 is TGCGCCAGCAGCGAAGGACAGGGATTTACTGAAGCTTTCTTT. The chain recombines TRBV5-1 with TRBJ1-1; 8 bases agree with TRBD1. V dropped 4 bases and J dropped 5; count of bases not matched to a gene: 7. CDR1 is SGHRS and CDR2 is YFSETQ in the germline V gene. CDR3 length equals 14 residues.

CDR3 bases: TGTGCCAGTAGTATTAGAGGAGTGACAGGACCTAATCAGCCCCAGCATTTT. As protein: CASSIRGVTGPNQPQHF. The chain couples TRBV19 to TRBJ1-5; TRBD1 is a possible D gene (6 bases). V was clipped by 3 bases and J by 4 bases, with 19 bases between them. The CDR3 spans 17 residues. Germline V gene lookup returns CDR1 LNHDA and CDR2 SQIVND (reference sequence).

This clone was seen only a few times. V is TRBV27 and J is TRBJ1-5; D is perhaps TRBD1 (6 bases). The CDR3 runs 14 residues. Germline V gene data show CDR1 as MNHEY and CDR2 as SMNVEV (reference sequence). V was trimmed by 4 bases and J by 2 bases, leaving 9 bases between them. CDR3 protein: CASSSPGGNQPQHF. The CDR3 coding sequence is TGTGCCAGCAGTTCCCCAGGGGGCAATCAGCCCCAGCATTTT.

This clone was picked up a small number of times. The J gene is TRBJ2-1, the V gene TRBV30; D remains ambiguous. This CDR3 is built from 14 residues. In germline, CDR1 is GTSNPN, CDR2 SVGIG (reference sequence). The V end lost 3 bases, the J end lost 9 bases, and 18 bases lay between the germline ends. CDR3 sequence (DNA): TGTGCCTGGAGCCCGGGCTTAAGGGATGGTGAGCAGTTCTTC. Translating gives CAWSPGLRDGEQFF.

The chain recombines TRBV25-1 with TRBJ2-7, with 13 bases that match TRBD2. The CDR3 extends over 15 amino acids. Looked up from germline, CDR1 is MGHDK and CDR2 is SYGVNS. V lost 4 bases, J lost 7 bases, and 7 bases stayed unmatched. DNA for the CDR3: TGTGCCAGCAGTGCGGGACTAGCGGGAAGAATTGAGCAGTACTTC. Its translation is CASSAGLAGRIEQYF.

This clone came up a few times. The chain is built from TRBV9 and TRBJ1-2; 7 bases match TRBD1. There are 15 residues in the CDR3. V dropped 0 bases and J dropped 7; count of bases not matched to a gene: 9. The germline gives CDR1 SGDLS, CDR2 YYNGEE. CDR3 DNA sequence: TGTGCCAGCAGCGTAGGAGGGGGCGGAGGGTTTGGCTACACCTTC. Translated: CASSVGGGGGFGYTF.

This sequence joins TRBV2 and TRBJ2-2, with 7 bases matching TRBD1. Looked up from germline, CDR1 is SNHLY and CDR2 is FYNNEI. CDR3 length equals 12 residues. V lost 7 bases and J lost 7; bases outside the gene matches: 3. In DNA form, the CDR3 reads TGTGCCAGCAAAGGGGGCAGCGGGGAGCTGTTTTTT. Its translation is CASKGGSGELFF.

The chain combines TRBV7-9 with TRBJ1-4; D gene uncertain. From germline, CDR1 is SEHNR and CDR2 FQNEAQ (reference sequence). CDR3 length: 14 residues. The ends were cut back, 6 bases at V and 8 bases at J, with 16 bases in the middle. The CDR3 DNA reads TGTGCCAGCAGTCTGGACGGTTGGGAGGAAAAACTGTTTTTT. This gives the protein CASSLDGWEEKLFF.

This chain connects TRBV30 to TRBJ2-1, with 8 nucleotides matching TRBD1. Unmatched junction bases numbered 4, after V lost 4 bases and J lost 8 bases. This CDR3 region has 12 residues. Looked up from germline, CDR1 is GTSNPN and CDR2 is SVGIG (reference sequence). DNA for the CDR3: TGTGCCTGGACCGGACAGGGCTATGAGCAGTTCTTC. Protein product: CAWTGQGYEQFF.

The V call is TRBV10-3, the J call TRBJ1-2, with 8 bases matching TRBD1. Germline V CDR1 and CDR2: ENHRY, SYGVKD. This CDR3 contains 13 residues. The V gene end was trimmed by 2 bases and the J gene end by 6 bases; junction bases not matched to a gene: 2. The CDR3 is CAISEATGDGYTF. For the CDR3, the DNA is TGTGCCATCAGTGAGGCGACAGGGGATGGCTACACCTTC.

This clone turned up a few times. CDR3 DNA sequence: TGTGCCAGTAGTAGGGGACAGTCCTATGGCTACACCTTC. This gives the protein CASSRGQSYGYTF. The V and J genes are TRBV19 and TRBJ1-2; TRBD1 matches at 7 bases. Germline CDR1 LNHDA, CDR2 SQIVND (reference sequence). The ends lost 4 bases at V and 4 bases at J; junction bases unmatched: 3. There are 13 residues in the CDR3.

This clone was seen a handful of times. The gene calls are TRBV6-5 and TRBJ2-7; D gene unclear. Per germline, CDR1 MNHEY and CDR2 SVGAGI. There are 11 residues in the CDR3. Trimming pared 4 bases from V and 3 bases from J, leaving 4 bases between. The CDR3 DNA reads TGTGCCAGCAGTTCTCTCTACGAGCAGTACTTC. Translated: CASSSLYEQYF.

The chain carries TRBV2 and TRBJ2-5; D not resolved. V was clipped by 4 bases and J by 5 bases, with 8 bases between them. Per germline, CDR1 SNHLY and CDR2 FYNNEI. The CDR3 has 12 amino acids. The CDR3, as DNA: TGTGCCAGCAGTGTCAACCGGGAGACCCAGTACTTC. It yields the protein CASSVNRETQYF.

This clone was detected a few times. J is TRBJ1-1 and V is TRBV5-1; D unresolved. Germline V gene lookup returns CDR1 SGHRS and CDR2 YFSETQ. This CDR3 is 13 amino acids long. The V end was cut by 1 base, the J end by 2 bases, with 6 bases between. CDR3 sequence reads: CASSLQYNTEAFF. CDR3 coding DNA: TGCGCCAGCAGCTTGCAGTACAACACTGAAGCTTTCTTT.

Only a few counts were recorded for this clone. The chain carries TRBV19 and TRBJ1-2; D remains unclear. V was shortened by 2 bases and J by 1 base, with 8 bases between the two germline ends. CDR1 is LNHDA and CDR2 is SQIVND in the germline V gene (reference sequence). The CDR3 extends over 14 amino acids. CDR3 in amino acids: CASSIIGGNYGYTF. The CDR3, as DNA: TGTGCCAGTAGTATAATTGGCGGTAACTATGGCTACACCTTC.

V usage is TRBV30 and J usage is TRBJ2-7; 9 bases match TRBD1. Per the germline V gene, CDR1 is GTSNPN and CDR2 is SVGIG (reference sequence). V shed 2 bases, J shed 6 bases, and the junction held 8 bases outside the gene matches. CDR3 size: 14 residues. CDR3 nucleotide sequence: TGTGCCTGGAGTCCCGGGACAGGGATCGGCGAGCAGTACTTC. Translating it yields CAWSPGTGIGEQYF.

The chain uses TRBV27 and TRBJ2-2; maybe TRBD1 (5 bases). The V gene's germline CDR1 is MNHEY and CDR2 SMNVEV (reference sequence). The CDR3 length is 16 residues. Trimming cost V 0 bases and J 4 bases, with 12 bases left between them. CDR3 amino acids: CASSLSAGWFTGELFF. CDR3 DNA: TGTGCCAGCAGTTTATCGGCAGGGTGGTTCACCGGGGAGCTGTTTTTT.

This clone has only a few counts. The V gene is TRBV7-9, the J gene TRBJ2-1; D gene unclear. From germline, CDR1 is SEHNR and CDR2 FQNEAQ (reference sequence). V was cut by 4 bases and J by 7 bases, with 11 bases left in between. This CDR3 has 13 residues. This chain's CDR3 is CASSSPSINEQFF. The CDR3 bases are TGTGCCAGCAGCTCACCGTCAATAAATGAGCAGTTCTTC.

The DNA of the CDR3 is TGTGCCAGCAGTTTAGTGGGGGGAGGAAATGGCTACACCTTC. Translating gives CASSLVGGGNGYTF. The chain combines TRBV27 with TRBJ1-2; a weak D match, TRBD1 (5 bases). The CDR3 runs 14 residues. CDR1 and CDR2 from the germline V gene are MNHEY and SMNVEV (reference sequence). V shed 2 bases and J shed 6 bases, with 13 bases lying between them.

This CDR3 reads CASRFSTGYNEQFF. The DNA for the CDR3 is TGTGCCAGCAGATTCTCGACAGGTTACAATGAGCAGTTCTTC. The rearrangement joins TRBV2 to TRBJ2-1; D might be TRBD1 (6 bases). Germline loops: CDR1 SNHLY, CDR2 FYNNEI. Trimming pared 6 bases from V and 4 bases from J, leaving 13 bases between. The CDR3 is made up of 14 amino acids.

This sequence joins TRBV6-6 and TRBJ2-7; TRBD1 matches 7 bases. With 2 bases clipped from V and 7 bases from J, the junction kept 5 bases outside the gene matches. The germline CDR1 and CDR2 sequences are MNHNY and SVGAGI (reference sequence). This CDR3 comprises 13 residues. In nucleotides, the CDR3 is TGTGCCAGCAGTTACAGGGGGCTGAGGGAGCAGTACTTC. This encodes CASSYRGLREQYF.

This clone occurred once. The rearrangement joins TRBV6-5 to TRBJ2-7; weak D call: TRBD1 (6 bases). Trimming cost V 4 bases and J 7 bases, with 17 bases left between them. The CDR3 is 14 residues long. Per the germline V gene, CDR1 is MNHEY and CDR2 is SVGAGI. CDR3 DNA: TGTGCCAGCAGTTTCGGCACAGGGTTATCAGAGCAGTACTTC. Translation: CASSFGTGLSEQYF.